Each of the 31 T cell receptor beta chains below was sequenced from the same sample in a study of CD8 T cells in Susac syndrome. Reverse transcription used about 0.45 to 1 ug RNA and random hexamers. Using its own MiXCR run on the immunoSEQ multiplex PCR reads, TCRdb lists one record per CDR3 protein. This repertoire shows around 190,000 distinct CDR3 sequences, about 95% found once; its top ten account for 0.085% to 0.13%. Sample: CD4+ T cells from PBMCs. The receptor set was obtained from a human donor in good health.

V usage is TRBV12-3 or TRBV12-4 and J usage is TRBJ1-1, with D unresolved. V was shortened by 4 bases and J by 3 bases, with 3 bases between the two germline ends. This CDR3 has 11 amino acids. The chain's CDR3 is CASSSDTEAFF. The CDR3 DNA reads as TGTGCCAGCAGTTCGGACACTGAAGCTTTCTTT.

This clonotype has only one observation. The chain is built from TRBV6-6 and TRBJ1-1, with TRBD1 matching 7 bases. Germline-derived CDR1 and CDR2 are MNHNY and SVGAGI (reference sequence). The J segment lost 3 bases and the V segment lost 8 bases, leaving 12 bases of the junction unmatched. This CDR3 has 15 residues. The CDR3 bases are TGTGCCAGCGGGGAACAGGGGCCCCTGGACACTGAAGCTTTCTTT. Translation gives CASGEQGPLDTEAFF.

This chain joins TRBV5-1 and TRBJ2-4; either TRBD1 or TRBD2 may supply D (5 bases each). The CDR3 sequence is 15 residues long. Between the trimmed V and J ends, which lost 4 bases and 7 bases, there was a span of 18 bases. Germline V lookup: CDR1 SGHRS, CDR2 YFSETQ. CDR3 DNA: TGCGCCAGCAGCCCTCGTGGAAACGAGGGGAACATTCAGTACTTC. This encodes CASSPRGNEGNIQYF.

The V call is TRBV12-3 or TRBV12-4, the J call TRBJ1-5; D not resolved. The CDR3 is made up of 13 amino acids. V lost 5 bases to trimming and J lost 4 bases, with 9 bases between them. The CDR3 region is CASSRAENQPQHF. CDR3 in DNA: TGTGCCAGCAGTCGAGCCGAAAATCAGCCCCAGCATTTT.

The genes are TRBV12-3 or TRBV12-4 and TRBJ2-7; a possible D gene is TRBD1 (6 bases). Trimming cost V 8 bases and J 1 base, with 15 bases left between them. There are 14 residues in the CDR3. The CDR3, as DNA: TGTGCCAGCTCAAGACAGGAGTTGTCCTACGAGCAGTACTTC. Amino acid sequence: CASSRQELSYEQYF.

The chain is built from TRBV11-2 and TRBJ2-7; unclear D gene. CDR1 is SGHAT, CDR2 FQNNGV, per germline. This CDR3 contains 12 residues. Trimming removed 5 bases at V and 6 bases at J, with 11 bases between. CDR3 in DNA: TGTGCCAGCAGCCCCCCGGGCAGCGAGCAGTACTTC. Its translation is CASSPPGSEQYF.

J is TRBJ1-5 and V is TRBV24-1; no clear D. Germline V gives CDR1 KGHDR, CDR2 SFDVKD. Trimming pared 8 bases from V and 4 bases from J, leaving 11 bases between. This CDR3 contains 13 residues. Here the CDR3 reads CATKDSQNQPQHF. The CDR3, as DNA: TGTGCCACCAAGGATTCTCAGAATCAGCCCCAGCATTTT.

This sequence joins TRBV18 and TRBJ2-7; no reliable D call. The CDR3 spans 12 residues. V dropped 3 bases and J dropped 5 bases, with 8 bases sitting between them. The germline CDR1 and CDR2 sequences are KGHSH and LQKENI. This CDR3 reads CASSPQTHEQYF. DNA for the CDR3: TGTGCCAGCTCACCCCAAACCCACGAGCAGTACTTC.

This chain connects TRBV20-1 to TRBJ2-7; possible D gene TRBD2, 6 bases. Trimming pared 2 bases from V and 6 bases from J, leaving 8 bases between. Germline CDR1 reads DFQATT; CDR2 reads SNEGSKA (reference sequence). The CDR3 has 11 amino acids. Written as DNA, the CDR3 is TGCAGTGCTAGATGGGGGGTCGAGCAGTACTTC. This translates into CSARWGVEQYF.

The CDR3 is CASSPSPTSSFTDTQYF. The CDR3 DNA reads as TGTGCCAGCAGCCCTTCCCCGACTAGCAGCTTCACAGATACGCAGTATTTT. The genes are TRBV14 and TRBJ2-3, with 7 bases fitting TRBD2. V shed 4 bases and J 2 bases; nucleotides not matched to a gene: 12. CDR1 and CDR2 from the germline V gene are SGHDN and FVKESK. The CDR3 consists of 17 residues.

This clonotype is a singleton in its sample. The chain joins TRBV25-1 to TRBJ1-2, with unresolved D. Germline V gene sequence: CDR1 MGHDK, CDR2 SYGVNS. V was shortened by 6 bases and J by 8 bases, with 13 bases between the two germline ends. The CDR3 has 12 amino acids. This CDR3 is CASSLPGVGYTF. In DNA form, the CDR3 reads TGTGCCAGCAGCCTTCCCGGGGTCGGCTACACCTTC.

The genes are TRBV3-1 and TRBJ2-1; D perhaps matches TRBD2 (6 bases). The CDR3 length is 16 residues. CDR1 and CDR2 from the germline V gene are LGHDT and YNNKEL (reference sequence). The ends were cut back, 2 bases at V and 4 bases at J, with 15 bases in the middle. CDR3 in DNA: TGTGCCAGCAGCCAAAGGCGGGATAGCGGTTACAATGAGCAGTTCTTC. It codes for CASSQRRDSGYNEQFF.

This chain uses TRBV4-3 with TRBJ2-5; D gene ambiguous. This CDR3 spans 16 amino acids. The germline CDR1 and CDR2 sequences are LGHNA and YSLEER. Trimming took 0 bases from V and 4 from J, leaving 15 bases between them. CDR3 protein: CASSQDWRVSGETQYF. For the CDR3, the DNA is TGCGCCAGCAGCCAAGATTGGAGAGTGTCGGGAGAGACCCAGTACTTC.

The chain links TRBV7-2 to TRBJ2-3, with 9 bases that match TRBD1. V dropped 5 bases and J dropped 5; count of bases not matched to a gene: 8. Germline values: CDR1 SGHTA, CDR2 FQGNSA. CDR3 length: 15 residues. CDR3: CASSVTGGAGDTQYF. The CDR3 DNA reads TGTGCCAGCAGCGTGACAGGGGGTGCGGGAGATACGCAGTATTTT.

As regards this clonotype: An end of the junction differs from the germline gene, which may be a read error. The gene calls are TRBV3-1 and TRBJ2-2; D may be TRBD2 (5 bases). Germline lookup yields CDR1 LGHDT and CDR2 YNNKEL (reference sequence). The CDR3 is made up of 11 amino acids. CDR3 coding DNA: TGTGCCAGCAGCCAACTCGGGAAGCTGTTTTTT. Translated, it gives CASSQLGKLFF.

The J gene is TRBJ2-7, the V gene TRBV3-1; D is possibly TRBD2 (6 bases). The CDR3 spans 15 residues. V lost 0 bases, J lost 7 bases, and 16 bases lay in between. Germline CDR1 LGHDT, CDR2 YNNKEL (reference sequence). The DNA of the CDR3 is TGTGCCAGCAGCCAAGATCCCCTAGCGCTCAGGGAGCAGTACTTC. Its translation: CASSQDPLALREQYF.

V is TRBV4-3 and J is TRBJ2-4; 8 positions agree with TRBD1. The germline V gene encodes CDR1 LGHNA and CDR2 YSLEER. The CDR3 has 16 residues. J lost 1 base, V lost 3 bases, and 5 bases had no gene match. The CDR3 coding sequence is TGCGCCAGCAGCCAGGCAGGGGGCGCGGCCAAAAACATTCAGTACTTC. This sequence encodes CASSQAGGAAKNIQYF.

This chain links TRBV7-2 with TRBJ2-2; D gene ambiguous. Germline V gene sequence: CDR1 SGHTA, CDR2 FQGNSA. Trimming shortened V by 2 bases and J by 5 bases, and 6 bases separated the two germline ends. This CDR3 region has 13 residues. The CDR3 loop reads CASSLLVTGELFF. For the CDR3, the DNA is TGTGCCAGCAGCTTATTGGTGACCGGGGAGCTGTTTTTT.

The J gene is TRBJ2-1, the V gene TRBV5-4; no clear D. The CDR3 loop spans 14 amino acids. Per germline, CDR1 SGHNT and CDR2 YYREEE (reference sequence). Trimming removed 0 bases from V and 4 bases from J, with 8 bases in between. The CDR3 DNA follows: TGTGCCAGCAGCTTGGTCACAGATTACAATGAGCAGTTCTTC. It yields the protein CASSLVTDYNEQFF.

The chain is built from TRBV20-1 and TRBJ2-1; TRBD2 matches 14 bases. Germline V CDR1 and CDR2: DFQATT, SNEGSKA (reference sequence). This CDR3 has 20 amino acids. With V trimmed by 3 bases and J by 4 bases, 17 bases remained unmatched. As DNA, the CDR3 is TGCAGTGCTAGGGGGACTAGCGGGAGCTTAATGGGTCCCCTATACAATGAGCAGTTCTTC. This translates into CSARGTSGSLMGPLYNEQFF.

This chain joins TRBV20-1 and TRBJ1-4; 8 nucleotides line up with TRBD1. Germline CDR1 is DFQATT and CDR2 is SNEGSKA (reference sequence). CDR3 length: 15 residues. Losses at the gene ends were 3 bases for V and 7 bases for J; bases not matched to a gene: 10. The CDR3: CSASTQGAIGEKLFF. CDR3 bases: TGCAGTGCTAGTACGCAGGGGGCGATCGGTGAAAAACTGTTTTTT.

The chain's CDR3 is CSARDGASASYNEQFF. CDR3 bases: TGCAGTGCTAGAGATGGCGCTAGCGCCTCCTACAATGAGCAGTTCTTC. The V gene is TRBV20-1, the J gene TRBJ2-1; D is perhaps TRBD2 (6 bases). CDR3 length equals 16 residues. Between the trimmed V and J ends, which lost 0 bases and 0 bases, there was a span of 12 bases. Germline V gene data show CDR1 as DFQATT and CDR2 as SNEGSKA (reference sequence).

Written as DNA, the CDR3 is TGCAGCTCAGGGTGGCGAGAGACCCAGTACTTC. This sequence encodes CSSGWRETQYF. This chain joins TRBV20-1 and TRBJ2-5; D is possibly TRBD1 (5 bases). Germline V gives CDR1 DFQATT, CDR2 SNEGSKA (reference sequence). CDR3 size: 11 residues.

The chain couples TRBV20-1 to TRBJ2-5; D not certain. This CDR3 is 12 amino acids long. Germline CDR1 DFQATT, CDR2 SNEGSKA (reference sequence). With 5 bases removed from V and 3 bases from J, the gap between germline ends came to 10 bases. DNA of the CDR3: TGCAGTGCTCCGACGGCCGAAGAGACCCAGTACTTC. Its protein is CSAPTAEETQYF.

The chain couples TRBV30 to TRBJ1-1; 10 nucleotides agree with TRBD1. V shed 2 bases and J 7 bases; nucleotides not matched to a gene: 1. CDR1 is GTSNPN, CDR2 SVGIG, per germline (reference sequence). This CDR3 comprises 12 residues. CDR3 in amino acids: CAWSRTGGEAFF. In nucleotides, the CDR3 is TGTGCCTGGAGTCGGACAGGGGGTGAAGCTTTCTTT.

The rearrangement links TRBV29-1 to TRBJ2-3, with D possibly being TRBD1 (5 bases). This CDR3 has 14 amino acids. Germline values: CDR1 SQVTM, CDR2 ANQGSEA. The V gene lost 2 bases and the J gene lost 1 base, with 10 bases spanning the gap. For the CDR3, the DNA is TGCAGCGTTGAACAGGGAAGGGGCACAGATACGCAGTATTTT. It codes for CSVEQGRGTDTQYF.

The chain recombines TRBV15 with TRBJ2-7, with 11 bases lining up with TRBD1. The germline gives CDR1 LNHNV, CDR2 YYDKDF (reference sequence). CDR3 length equals 16 residues. The junction had 9 bases not matched to a gene; V was cut back by 2 bases and J by 6 bases. CDR3 DNA sequence: TGTGCCACCAGCAGACTGCGCCCCGGGACAGGGGGCGAGCAGTACTTC. Translating gives CATSRLRPGTGGEQYF.

The chain links TRBV20-1 to TRBJ2-7, with 8 bases lining up with TRBD1. There are 12 residues in the CDR3. V dropped 0 bases and J dropped 7; count of bases not matched to a gene: 2. Per the germline V gene, CDR1 is DFQATT and CDR2 is SNEGSKA (reference sequence). In DNA, the CDR3 is TGCAGTGCTAGAGACAGGGGGCTTGAGCAGTACTTC. Translation gives CSARDRGLEQYF.

This clonotype was seen a handful of times. The chain uses TRBV29-1 and TRBJ1-2; D unresolved. CDR3 size: 12 residues. Germline CDR1 SQVTM, CDR2 ANQGSEA. Trimming took 3 bases from V and 4 from J, leaving 9 bases between them. CDR3 in DNA: TGCAGCGTTGAGGAGAGGCTCTATGGCTACACCTTC. It specifies CSVEERLYGYTF.

This clonotype was counted only a few times. The chain recombines TRBV5-4 with TRBJ1-5; D may be TRBD1 (6 bases). The CDR3 length is 14 residues. Germline V CDR1 and CDR2: SGHNT, YYREEE (reference sequence). V was clipped by 5 bases and J by 1 base, with 10 bases between them. The CDR3 DNA is TGTGCCAGCAGTTTAGGGGGGAGCAATCAGCCCCAGCATTTT. As protein: CASSLGGSNQPQHF.

This rearrangement joins TRBV7-3 to TRBJ2-5; 11 bases match TRBD2. The DNA end is more similar to TRBJ2-1, so the J call may be wrong. Germline V lookup: CDR1 SGHTA, CDR2 FQGTGA. This CDR3 has 17 amino acids. CDR3 sequence (DNA): TGTGCCAGCAGCTTAACGGGGACTAGCGGAGACCAAGAGACCCAGTTCTTC. Translation gives CASSLTGTSGDQETQFF.